One and the same sample provided the 29 T cell receptor beta chains below, sequenced in a study of T cell responses to AZD1222 COVID-19 vaccine. Produced via immunoSEQ multiplex PCR; TCRdb's table is partial and in-frame only. The sample records under 150,000 clones, roughly 93% being singletons. The specimen comprised peripheral blood, sampled on day 0 of AZD1222 vaccination. These receptors all come from an adult in good health.

This chain links TRBV6-5 with TRBJ1-4; 9 nucleotides line up with TRBD1. The J segment lost 5 bases and the V segment lost 6 bases, leaving 4 bases of the junction unmatched. CDR3 length: 14 residues. The germline V gene encodes CDR1 MNHEY and CDR2 SVGAGI. DNA for the CDR3: TGTGCCAGCAGCGGACAGGGGACGAATGAAAAACTGTTTTTT. Its protein is CASSGQGTNEKLFF.

V gene TRBV5-6 combines with J gene TRBJ1-5, with 8 positions matching TRBD1. Germline CDR1 and CDR2: SGHDT and YYEEEE. The CDR3 extends over 15 amino acids. The ends lost 3 bases at V and 5 bases at J; junction bases unmatched: 7. The CDR3 is CASSSGTGTHQPQHF. The CDR3 DNA is TGTGCCAGCAGCTCGGGGACAGGCACCCATCAGCCCCAGCATTTT.

The chain employs TRBV30 and TRBJ2-2, with 7 bases identical to TRBD2. The ends lost 8 bases at V and 2 bases at J; junction bases unmatched: 11. Germline assignment: CDR1 GTSNPN and CDR2 SVGIG (reference sequence). CDR3 length: 15 amino acids. CDR3 coding DNA: TGTGCCAACCCTGGTAGAGCGGGAAACACCGGGGAGCTGTTTTTT. Protein sequence: CANPGRAGNTGELFF.

V and J are TRBV28 and TRBJ2-3; 10 nucleotides align to TRBD2. This CDR3 comprises 15 residues. The trim removed 4 bases at V and 3 bases at J, leaving 4 bases unmatched. CDR1 is MDHEN and CDR2 is SYDVKM in the germline V gene. As DNA, the CDR3 is TGTGCCAGCAGTTCCCCGGGACTAGCGACAGATACGCAGTATTTT. It yields the protein CASSSPGLATDTQYF.

The chain employs TRBV24-1 and TRBJ1-5; 8 bases agree with TRBD1. Germline CDR1 KGHDR, CDR2 SFDVKD. V shed 2 bases and J 7 bases; nucleotides not matched to a gene: 6. There are 15 residues in the CDR3. In DNA form, the CDR3 reads TGTGCCACCAGTGATTCAGGGGGCCCTGGGCAGCCCCAGCATTTT. Translating it yields CATSDSGGPGQPQHF.

The chain couples TRBV3-1 (or the pseudogene TRBV3-2) to TRBJ1-2; 9 bases match TRBD1. Germline lookup yields CDR1 LGHDT and CDR2 YNNKEL (reference sequence). The CDR3 sequence is 13 residues long. Trimming removed 7 bases from V and 7 bases from J; junction bases left unmatched: 7. The CDR3 is CASTPGQGFGYTF. CDR3 sequence (DNA): TGTGCCAGCACCCCGGGACAGGGCTTTGGCTACACCTTC.

This sequence joins TRBV28 and TRBJ1-2; D remains ambiguous. This CDR3 is built from 13 residues. The V gene's germline CDR1 is MDHEN and CDR2 SYDVKM. V was cut by 7 bases and J by 5 bases, with 14 bases left in between. The CDR3 region is CASNSADGYGYTF. The CDR3 region has the DNA TGTGCCAGCAATTCGGCGGACGGTTATGGCTACACCTTC.

With regard to this clone: A junction end diverges from the germline sequence, so it may reflect a read error. The V gene is TRBV2, the J gene TRBJ1-1, with no clear D. This CDR3 is built from 11 residues. Per germline, CDR1 SNHLY and CDR2 FYNNEI. This CDR3 reads CASSESFRVAF. The CDR3 DNA follows: TGTGCCAGCAGTGAAAGTTTCCGGGTCGCCTTT. The entire variable domain, with the rest obtained from reference TRBV2 and TRBJ1-1, is as follows: EPEVTQTPSHQVTQMGQEVILRCVPISNHLYFYWYRQILGQKVEFLVSFYNNEISEKSEIFDDQFSVERPDGSNFTLKIRSTKLEDSAMYFCASSESFRVAFGQGTRLTVV.

The chain is built from TRBV14 and TRBJ1-6; D possibly corresponds to TRBD1 (5 bases). The V gene's germline CDR1 is SGHDN and CDR2 FVKESK. Trimming took off 4 bases at V and 0 bases at J, with 10 bases between the two ends. The CDR3 totals 16 residues. In DNA form, the CDR3 reads TGTGCCAGCAGCCCTCCAGGGAGCTCCTATAATTCACCCCTCCACTTT. Translation: CASSPPGSSYNSPLHF.

This chain links TRBV18 with TRBJ1-5; no firm D call. The CDR3 runs 15 residues. Trimming took off 3 bases at V and 0 bases at J, with 9 bases between the two ends. Germline assignment: CDR1 KGHSH and CDR2 LQKENI. This CDR3 is CASSPPSISNQPQHF. The CDR3 DNA follows: TGTGCCAGCTCACCCCCCTCCATTAGCAATCAGCCCCAGCATTTT.

V usage is TRBV12-3 or TRBV12-4 and J usage is TRBJ2-1, with D unclear. Trimming removed 7 bases at V and 5 bases at J, with 12 bases between. This CDR3 is built from 13 residues. The CDR3 DNA is TGTGCCAGCACCCCCGGACCGAACAATGAGCAGTTCTTC. Amino acids: CASTPGPNNEQFF.

The chain recombines TRBV11-2 with TRBJ2-5; D ambiguous. The CDR3 loop spans 13 amino acids. The V and J ends lost 1 base and 7 bases respectively, with 10 bases between them. Germline V gene sequence: CDR1 SGHAT, CDR2 FQNNGV. The CDR3 coding sequence is TGTGCCAGCAGCTTAGCTACAGCCCTGACCCAGTACTTC. Protein product: CASSLATALTQYF.

The rearrangement joins TRBV5-1 to TRBJ2-2; 9 bases are a match to TRBD1. This CDR3 region has 14 residues. The V and J ends lost 4 bases and 8 bases, in that order; junction bases with no gene match: 6. Germline V lookup: CDR1 SGHRS, CDR2 YFSETQ. CDR3 in amino acids: CASSEGQGKGELFF. CDR3 DNA sequence: TGCGCCAGCAGCGAAGGACAGGGGAAGGGGGAGCTGTTTTTT.

Turning to this clone: A read error may account for a junction end that differs from germline. The J gene is TRBJ1-1, the V gene TRBV9; unclear D gene. Germline CDR1 and CDR2: SGDLS and YYNGEE. CDR3 length equals 9 residues. The CDR3 DNA follows: TGTGCCAGCAGCGTCGAGGGCCCCTTT. Translation: CASSVEGPF.

The chain recombines TRBV5-1 with TRBJ2-7; D might be TRBD1 or TRBD2, each matching 5 bases. Trimming pared 1 base from V and 4 bases from J, leaving 12 bases between. Germline V CDR1 and CDR2: SGHRS, YFSETQ. This CDR3 is 14 amino acids long. The CDR3 region has the DNA TGCGCCAGCAGCTTGACGGGACCCCTTTACGAGCAGTACTTC. It specifies CASSLTGPLYEQYF. Complete variable domain (other parts from reference TRBV5-1 and TRBJ2-7): KAGVTQTPRYLIKTRGQQVTLSCSPISGHRSVSWYQQTPGQGLQFLFEYFSETQRNKGNFPGRFSGRQFSNSRSEMNVSTLELGDSALYLCASSLTGPLYEQYFGPGTRLTVT.

In regard to this clone: Its ends do not fully match the called genes, so a read error is possible. This sample also contains other DNA sequences that code for the same CDR3. The chain carries TRBV5-8 and TRBJ1-5; D might be TRBD1 (6 bases). In germline, CDR1 is SGHTS, CDR2 YDEGEE. CDR3 length: 15 residues. The CDR3 protein is CASSLEGGSGQPQHF. The CDR3 DNA sequence: TGTGCCAGCAGCTTGGAAGGGGGGAGCGGTCAGCCCCAACATTTT. Based on the CDR3 plus reference TRBV5-8 and TRBJ1-5, the full variable domain is EAGVTQSPTHLIKTRGQQATLRCSPISGHTSVYWYQQALGLGLQFLLWYDEGEERNRGNFPPRFSGRQFPNYSSELNVNALELEDSALYLCASSLEGGSGQPQHFGDGTRLSIL.

This chain links TRBV28 with TRBJ2-7; maybe TRBD2 (5 bases). This CDR3 is 15 amino acids long. The V end lost 2 bases, the J end lost 2 bases, and 13 bases lay between the germline ends. CDR1 and CDR2 (germline): MDHEN, SYDVKM. The CDR3 region is CASSLPRSGTYEQYF. The CDR3 DNA reads as TGTGCCAGCAGTTTACCCAGGAGCGGAACCTACGAGCAGTACTTC.

This clone was counted a single time. The CDR3 nucleotides are TGTGCCAGCAGTGATAACAGGGGGGTCTATGGCTACACCTTC. As protein: CASSDNRGVYGYTF. This chain uses TRBV6-1 with TRBJ1-2; 8 nucleotides agree with TRBD1. CDR3 length: 14 residues. V was pared by 3 bases and J by 4 bases, with 4 bases of the junction left unmatched. The germline V gene encodes CDR1 MNHNS and CDR2 SASEGT.

J is TRBJ1-2 and V is TRBV28, with D possibly TRBD1 on 5 matching bases. The ends were cut back, 6 bases at V and 8 bases at J, with 16 bases in the middle. This CDR3 region has 13 residues. CDR1 is MDHEN and CDR2 is SYDVKM in the germline V gene. The CDR3 DNA is TGTGCCAGCAGGTCAGGGCCTGGCTGGGGCTACACCTTC. It encodes CASRSGPGWGYTF.

The V and J genes are TRBV28 and TRBJ1-5, with 7 bases aligning to TRBD1. Germline loops: CDR1 MDHEN, CDR2 SYDVKM. With 6 bases clipped from V and 6 bases from J, the junction kept 8 bases outside the gene matches. This CDR3 region has 14 residues. The CDR3 nucleotides read TGTGCCAGCAGCTCTACAGGGGCGGGTCAGCCCCAGCATTTT. Protein: CASSSTGAGQPQHF.

Turning to this clone: The identical CDR3 is also encoded by other nucleotide sequences in the sample. The gene calls are TRBV28 and TRBJ1-2, with D possibly TRBD1 on 5 matching bases. The length of the CDR3 is 14 residues. Germline V gene lookup returns CDR1 MDHEN and CDR2 SYDVKM. The V end lost 5 bases, the J end lost 5 bases, and 15 bases lay between the germline ends. The CDR3 DNA sequence: TGTGCCAGCAGTACACGGGGCAGGGATTATGGCTACACCTTC. This gives the protein CASSTRGRDYGYTF.

The J gene is TRBJ1-4, the V gene TRBV4-2; TRBD1 agrees at 7 bases. The junction had 4 bases not matched to a gene; V was cut back by 5 bases and J by 4 bases. Germline CDR1 LGHNA, CDR2 YNFKEQ. CDR3 length: 14 amino acids. The CDR3 loop is CASSSGQVNEKLFF. In DNA form, the CDR3 reads TGTGCCAGCAGCTCTGGACAGGTTAATGAAAAACTGTTTTTT.

This clone is a singleton in its sample. The chain combines TRBV3-1 (or the pseudogene TRBV3-2) with TRBJ1-1, with D unclear. Germline CDR1 LGHDT, CDR2 YNNKEL (reference sequence). The CDR3 runs 13 residues. The germline V and J ends were trimmed by 6 bases and 0 bases, with 8 bases remaining between them. The CDR3 protein is CASSTAMNTEAFF. The CDR3 DNA reads as TGTGCCAGCAGTACTGCAATGAACACTGAAGCTTTCTTT.

The chain uses TRBV6-2 or TRBV6-3 and TRBJ1-1; D unresolved. The CDR3 runs to 13 residues. Germline-derived CDR1 and CDR2 are MNHEY and SVGEGT. The V end lost 0 bases, the J end lost 10 bases, and 12 bases lay between the germline ends. The CDR3 coding sequence is TGTGCCAGCAGTTACTCGAGAGGGTCTCTAGCTTTCTTT. Translating it yields CASSYSRGSLAFF.

The chain recombines TRBV19 with TRBJ1-5; 7 bases line up with TRBD1. Trimming at V came to 5 bases and at J to 3 bases, leaving 4 bases not matched to a gene. CDR3 length: 14 amino acids. From germline, CDR1 is LNHDA and CDR2 SQIVND (reference sequence). In DNA, the CDR3 is TGTGCCAGTAGTGAGGGACAGAACAATCAGCCCCAGCATTTT. This sequence encodes CASSEGQNNQPQHF.

This chain links TRBV9 with TRBJ2-3; no firm D call. The length of the CDR3 is 12 residues. The V end was cut by 4 bases, the J end by 6 bases, with 9 bases between. Germline CDR1 and CDR2: SGDLS and YYNGEE. The DNA for the CDR3 is TGTGCCAGCAGCACCACTTCGGATACGCAGTATTTT. Protein sequence: CASSTTSDTQYF.

The CDR3 loop reads CATSERQGSNQPQHF. The CDR3 DNA is TGTGCCACCAGTGAGAGACAGGGAAGCAATCAGCCCCAGCATTTT. The chain has TRBV24-1 and TRBJ1-5; 7 nucleotides align to TRBD1. Germline assignment: CDR1 KGHDR and CDR2 SFDVKD. The trim removed 4 bases at V and 1 base at J, leaving 3 bases unmatched. This CDR3 spans 15 amino acids.

The genes are TRBV19 and TRBJ1-2; 8 bases fit TRBD1. This CDR3 has 14 amino acids. The V and J ends lost 7 bases and 2 bases, in that order; junction bases with no gene match: 6. Germline CDR1 and CDR2: LNHDA and SQIVND (reference sequence). The CDR3 nucleotides read TGTGCCAGTAAGTCGGGACAGGCCAACTATGGCTACACCTTC. Protein product: CASKSGQANYGYTF.

J is TRBJ1-3 and V is TRBV29-1; no firm D call. Germline V gives CDR1 SQVTM, CDR2 ANQGSEA. The V end was cut by 2 bases, the J end by 0 bases, with 8 bases between. The CDR3 consists of 14 residues. The CDR3 DNA follows: TGCAGCGTTGAATCGGGGTTCTCTGGAAACACCATATATTTT. Residues: CSVESGFSGNTIYF. Full variable domain (missing parts from reference TRBV29-1 and TRBJ1-3): SAVISQKPSRDICQRGTSLTIQCQVDSQVTMMFWYRQQPGQSLTLIATANQGSEATYESGFVIDKFPISRPNLTFSTLTVSNMSPEDSSIYLCSVESGFSGNTIYFGEGSWLTVV.